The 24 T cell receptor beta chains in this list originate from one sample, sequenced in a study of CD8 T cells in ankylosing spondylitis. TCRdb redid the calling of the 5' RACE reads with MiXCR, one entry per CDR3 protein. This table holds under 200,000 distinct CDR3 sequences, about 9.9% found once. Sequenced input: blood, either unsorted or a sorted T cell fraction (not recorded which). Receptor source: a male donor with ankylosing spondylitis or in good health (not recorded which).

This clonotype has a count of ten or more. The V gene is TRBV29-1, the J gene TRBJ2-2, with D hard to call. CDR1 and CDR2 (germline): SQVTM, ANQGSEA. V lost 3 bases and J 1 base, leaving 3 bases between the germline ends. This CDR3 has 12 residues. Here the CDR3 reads CSVDGNTGELFF. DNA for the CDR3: TGCAGCGTTGACGGGAACACCGGGGAGCTGTTTTTT.

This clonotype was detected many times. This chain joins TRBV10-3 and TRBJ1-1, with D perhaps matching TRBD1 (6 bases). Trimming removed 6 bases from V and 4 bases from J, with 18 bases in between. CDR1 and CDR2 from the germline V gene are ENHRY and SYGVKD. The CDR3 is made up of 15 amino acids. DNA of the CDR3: TGTGCCATCAGGAACTACAGGGCCTCGGGCACTGAAGCTTTCTTT. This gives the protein CAIRNYRASGTEAFF.

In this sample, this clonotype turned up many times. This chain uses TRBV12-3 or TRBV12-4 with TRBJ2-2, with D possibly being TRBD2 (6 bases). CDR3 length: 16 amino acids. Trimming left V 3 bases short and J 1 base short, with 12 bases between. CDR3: CASSFGGLVNTGELFF. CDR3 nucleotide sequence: TGTGCCAGCAGTTTTGGAGGGCTTGTGAACACCGGGGAGCTGTTTTTT.

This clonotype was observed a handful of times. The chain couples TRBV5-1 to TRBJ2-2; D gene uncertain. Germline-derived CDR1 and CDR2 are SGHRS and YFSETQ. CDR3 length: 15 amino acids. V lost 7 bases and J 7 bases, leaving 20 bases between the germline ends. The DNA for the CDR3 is TGCGCCAGCTCCCCCGCGGTCTCAATGAACGGGGAGCTGTTTTTT. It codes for CASSPAVSMNGELFF. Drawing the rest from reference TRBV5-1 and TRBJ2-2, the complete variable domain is KAGVTQTPRYLIKTRGQQVTLSCSPISGHRSVSWYQQTPGQGLQFLFEYFSETQRNKGNFPGRFSGRQFSNSRSEMNVSTLELGDSALYLCASSPAVSMNGELFFGEGSRLTVL.

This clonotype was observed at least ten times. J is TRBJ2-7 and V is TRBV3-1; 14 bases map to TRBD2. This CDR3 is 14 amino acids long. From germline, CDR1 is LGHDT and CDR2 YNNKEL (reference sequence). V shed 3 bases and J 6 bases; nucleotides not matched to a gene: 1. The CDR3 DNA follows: TGTGCCAGCAGCCACGGACTAGCGGGAGGCGAGCAGTACTTC. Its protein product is CASSHGLAGGEQYF.

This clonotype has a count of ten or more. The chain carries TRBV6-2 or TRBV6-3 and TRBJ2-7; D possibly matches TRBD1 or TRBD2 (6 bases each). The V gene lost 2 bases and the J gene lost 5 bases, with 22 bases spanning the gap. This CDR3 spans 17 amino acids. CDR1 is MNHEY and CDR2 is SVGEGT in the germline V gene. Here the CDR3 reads CASSYPWGRGASDEQYF. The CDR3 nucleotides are TGTGCCAGCAGTTACCCCTGGGGAAGGGGGGCGAGCGACGAGCAGTACTTC.

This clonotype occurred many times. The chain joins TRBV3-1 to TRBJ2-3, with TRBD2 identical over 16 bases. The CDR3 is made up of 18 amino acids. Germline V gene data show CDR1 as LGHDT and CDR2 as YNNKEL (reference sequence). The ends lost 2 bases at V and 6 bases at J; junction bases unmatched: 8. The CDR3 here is CASSQFGTSGGAADTQYF. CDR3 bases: TGTGCCAGCAGCCAATTCGGGACTAGCGGGGGGGCCGCGGATACGCAGTATTTT.

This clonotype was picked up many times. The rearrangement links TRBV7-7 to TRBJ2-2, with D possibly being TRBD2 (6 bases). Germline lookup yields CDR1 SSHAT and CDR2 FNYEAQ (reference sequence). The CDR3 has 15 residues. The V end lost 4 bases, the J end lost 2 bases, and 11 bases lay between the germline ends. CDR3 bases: TGTGCCAGCAGCTCCCGACTAGGAAACACCGGGGAGCTGTTTTTT. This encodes CASSSRLGNTGELFF.

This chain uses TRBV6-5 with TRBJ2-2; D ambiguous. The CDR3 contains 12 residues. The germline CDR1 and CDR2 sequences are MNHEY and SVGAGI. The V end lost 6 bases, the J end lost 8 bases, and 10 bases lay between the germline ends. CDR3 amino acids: CASRPIPGELFF. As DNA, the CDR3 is TGTGCCAGCAGACCTATTCCGGGGGAGCTGTTTTTT.

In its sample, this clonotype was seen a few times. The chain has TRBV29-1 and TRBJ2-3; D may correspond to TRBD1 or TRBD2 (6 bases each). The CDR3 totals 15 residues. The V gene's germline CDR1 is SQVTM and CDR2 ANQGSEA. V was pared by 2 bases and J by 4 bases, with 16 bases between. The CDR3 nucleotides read TGCAGCGTTGAAAATATGGGGGGCAGCTCAGATACGCAGTATTTT. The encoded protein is CSVENMGGSSDTQYF.

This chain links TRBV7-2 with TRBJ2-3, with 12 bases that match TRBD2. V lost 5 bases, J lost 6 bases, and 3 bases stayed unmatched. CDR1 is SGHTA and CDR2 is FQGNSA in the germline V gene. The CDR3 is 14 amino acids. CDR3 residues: CASSLGTSGDTQYF. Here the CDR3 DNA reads TGTGCCAGCAGCCTGGGGACTAGCGGGGATACGCAGTATTTT.

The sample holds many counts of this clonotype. The CDR3 is CASSERLAQGAFF. For the CDR3, the DNA is TGTGCCAGCAGTGAACGCTTGGCCCAAGGGGCTTTCTTT. The rearrangement joins TRBV2 to TRBJ1-1; D is unresolved. The germline V and J ends were trimmed by 2 bases and 11 bases, with 15 bases remaining between them. The CDR3 sequence is 13 residues long. Germline CDR1 and CDR2: SNHLY and FYNNEI.

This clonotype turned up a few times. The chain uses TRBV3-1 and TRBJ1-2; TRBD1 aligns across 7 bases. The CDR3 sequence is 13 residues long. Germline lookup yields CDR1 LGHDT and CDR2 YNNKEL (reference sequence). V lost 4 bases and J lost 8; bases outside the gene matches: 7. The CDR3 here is CASSLEGARGYTF. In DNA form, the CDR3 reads TGTGCCAGCAGCCTTGAGGGGGCGCGAGGCTACACCTTC.

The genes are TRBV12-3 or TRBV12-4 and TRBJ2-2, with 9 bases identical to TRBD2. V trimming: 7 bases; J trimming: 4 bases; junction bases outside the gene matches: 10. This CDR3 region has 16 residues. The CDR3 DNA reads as TGTGCCAGCACCGGAGCGGGAGGTTATAGCACCGGGGAGCTGTTTTTT. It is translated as CASTGAGGYSTGELFF.

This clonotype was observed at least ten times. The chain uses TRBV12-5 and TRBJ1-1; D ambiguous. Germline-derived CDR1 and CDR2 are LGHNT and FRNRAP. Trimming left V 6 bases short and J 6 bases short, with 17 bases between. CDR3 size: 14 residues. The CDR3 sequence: CASGPLSVGAEAFF. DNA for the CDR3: TGTGCTAGTGGCCCCCTCTCAGTAGGCGCTGAAGCTTTCTTT.

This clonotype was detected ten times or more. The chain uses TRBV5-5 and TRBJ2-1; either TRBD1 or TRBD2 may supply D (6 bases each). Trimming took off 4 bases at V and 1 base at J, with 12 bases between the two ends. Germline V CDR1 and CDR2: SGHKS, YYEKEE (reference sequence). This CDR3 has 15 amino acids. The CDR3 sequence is CASSPGAGSYNEQFF. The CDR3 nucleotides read TGTGCCAGCAGCCCAGGGGCGGGGTCCTACAATGAGCAGTTCTTC.

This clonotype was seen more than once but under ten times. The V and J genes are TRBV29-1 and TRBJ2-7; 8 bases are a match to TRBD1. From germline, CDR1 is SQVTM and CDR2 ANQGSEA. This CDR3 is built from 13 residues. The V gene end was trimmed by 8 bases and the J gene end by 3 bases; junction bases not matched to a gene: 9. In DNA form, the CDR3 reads TGCAGCACCCTACGAGGACAGGGCTACGAGCAGTACTTC. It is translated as CSTLRGQGYEQYF.

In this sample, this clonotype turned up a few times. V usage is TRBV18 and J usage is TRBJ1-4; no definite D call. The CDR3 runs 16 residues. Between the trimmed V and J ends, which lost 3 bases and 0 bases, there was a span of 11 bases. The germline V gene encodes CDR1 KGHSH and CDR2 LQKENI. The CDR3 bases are TGTGCCAGCTCACCTCAGGAGGGAACAACTAATGAAAAACTGTTTTTT. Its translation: CASSPQEGTTNEKLFF.

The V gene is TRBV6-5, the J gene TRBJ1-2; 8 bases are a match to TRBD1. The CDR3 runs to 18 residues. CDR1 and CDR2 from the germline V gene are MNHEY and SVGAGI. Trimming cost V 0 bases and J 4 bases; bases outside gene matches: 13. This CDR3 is CASSYSTWAGGTSYGYTF. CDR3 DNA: TGTGCCAGCAGTTACTCAACTTGGGCAGGGGGCACCTCCTATGGCTACACCTTC.

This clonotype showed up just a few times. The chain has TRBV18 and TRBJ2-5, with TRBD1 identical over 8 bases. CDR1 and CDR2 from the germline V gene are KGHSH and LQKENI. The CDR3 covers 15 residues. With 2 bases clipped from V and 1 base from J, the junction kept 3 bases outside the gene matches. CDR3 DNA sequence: TGTGCCAGCTCACCAGTTGGACAGGGCCAAGAGACCCAGTACTTC. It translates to CASSPVGQGQETQYF.

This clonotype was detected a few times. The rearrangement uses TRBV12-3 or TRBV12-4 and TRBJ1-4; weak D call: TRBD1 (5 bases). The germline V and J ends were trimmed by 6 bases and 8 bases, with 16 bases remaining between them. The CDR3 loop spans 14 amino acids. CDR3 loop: CASSQGRLVEKLFF. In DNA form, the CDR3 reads TGTGCCAGCAGCCAGGGCCGGCTGGTCGAAAAACTGTTTTTT.

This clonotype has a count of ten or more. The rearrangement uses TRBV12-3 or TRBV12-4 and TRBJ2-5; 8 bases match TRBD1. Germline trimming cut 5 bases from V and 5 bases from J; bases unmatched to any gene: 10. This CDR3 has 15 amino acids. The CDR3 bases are TGTGCCAGCAGTACTGGGACAGGCTTATTGGAGACCCAGTACTTC. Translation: CASSTGTGLLETQYF.

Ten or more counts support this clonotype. The DNA for the CDR3 is TGTGCCAGCAGCAGAGACAGGGGGGGGGAAAAACTGTTTTTT. Its translation: CASSRDRGGEKLFF. The genes are TRBV6-1 and TRBJ1-4; 9 bases are shared with TRBD1. CDR1 is MNHNS, CDR2 SASEGT, per germline. The CDR3 loop spans 14 amino acids. The V segment lost 6 bases and the J segment 8 bases; nucleotides outside the gene matches: 7.

CDR3 DNA sequence: TGTGCCAGCAGCTCTACAGGGGGCGTAAAAAACATTCAGTACTTC. Amino acid sequence: CASSSTGGVKNIQYF. This rearrangement joins TRBV7-8 to TRBJ2-4; 9 bases are a match to TRBD1. V lost 4 bases and J lost 4; bases outside the gene matches: 5. The germline gives CDR1 SGHVS, CDR2 FQNEAQ. The CDR3 is 15 residues long.